These 20 T cell receptor beta chains were all obtained from the same sample, sequenced in a study of blood T cell repertoires in COVID-19. Here immunoSEQ multiplex PCR was the method, and the copy in TCRdb shows in-frame clones only, minus some. The sample lists tens of thousands of clones, roughly 83% seen once, with 40% to 45% in the top ten. Sequencing was done on a sample of peripheral blood. The receptors come from an elderly man with acute or convalescent COVID-19.

The V gene is TRBV7-6, the J gene TRBJ2-5; no definite D call. Trimming took 5 bases from V and 4 from J, leaving 8 bases between them. Germline CDR1 is SGHVS and CDR2 is FNYEAQ. The CDR3 runs 12 residues. The CDR3 sequence is CASSPLGETQYF. The CDR3 nucleotides are TGTGCCAGCAGCCCCCTAGGAGAGACCCAGTACTTC.

DNA for the CDR3: TGTGCCAGCAGCTTGAGCCCAGGGGGCGAGACCCAGTACTTC. This translates into CASSLSPGGETQYF. This sequence joins TRBV7-9 and TRBJ2-5; the match to TRBD1 covers 8 bases. Germline assignment: CDR1 SEHNR and CDR2 FQNEAQ (reference sequence). The CDR3 is made up of 14 amino acids. J was trimmed by 5 bases and V by 3 bases; bases with no gene match: 5. The variable domain in full, completed from reference TRBV7-9 and TRBJ2-5, reads DTGVSQNPRHKITKRGQNVTFRCDPISEHNRLYWYRQTLGQGPEFLTYFQNEAQLEKSRLLSDRFSAERPKGSFSTLEIQRTEQGDSAMYLCASSLSPGGETQYFGPGTRLLVL.

This rearrangement joins TRBV3-1 (or the pseudogene TRBV3-2) to TRBJ2-7, with a possible D match to TRBD1 (8 bases). The V gene's germline CDR1 is LGHDT and CDR2 YNNKEL (reference sequence). This CDR3 comprises 16 residues. Trimming took 4 bases from V and 1 from J, leaving 17 bases between them. The CDR3, as DNA: TGTGCCAGCAGCCTACTACAGGGGGGGTTGTCCTACGAGCAGTACTTC. Translating gives CASSLLQGGLSYEQYF.

This chain joins TRBV5-1 and TRBJ2-5; D possibly corresponds to TRBD1 (6 bases). Trimming took 0 bases from V and 5 from J, leaving 11 bases between them. The CDR3 consists of 14 residues. The V gene's germline CDR1 is SGHRS and CDR2 YFSETQ. The CDR3 sequence: CASSLGRGWETQYF. The CDR3 nucleotides are TGCGCCAGCAGCTTGGGCAGGGGATGGGAGACCCAGTACTTC.

The chain employs TRBV4-1 and TRBJ2-1; 8 bases fit TRBD2. The V gene's germline CDR1 is MGHRA and CDR2 YSYEKL. The CDR3 covers 15 residues. J gave up 8 bases and V 3 bases, and 9 bases lay outside the gene matches. CDR3 sequence: CASSHTGLAPDEQFF. CDR3 nucleotides: TGCGCCAGCAGCCACACCGGACTAGCCCCCGATGAGCAGTTCTTC.

V usage is TRBV7-3 and J usage is TRBJ1-3, with TRBD1 matching over 9 bases. This CDR3 comprises 15 residues. Germline V gives CDR1 SGHTA, CDR2 FQGTGA. J was trimmed by 2 bases and V by 3 bases; bases with no gene match: 2. CDR3 sequence: CASSFTGGPGNTIYF. The CDR3 DNA sequence: TGTGCCAGCAGCTTCACAGGGGGCCCTGGAAACACCATATATTTT.

The J gene is TRBJ2-1, the V gene TRBV7-3, with D perhaps TRBD1 (6 bases). Germline V gene data show CDR1 as SGHTA and CDR2 as FQGTGA. The CDR3 covers 16 residues. Trimming left V 5 bases short and J 3 bases short, with 17 bases between. The CDR3 DNA sequence: TGTGCCAGCAGCCACAGGGCAGCGTCTAACTACAATGAGCAGTTCTTC. This codes for CASSHRAASNYNEQFF.

The V gene is TRBV6-6, the J gene TRBJ2-3, with 7 bases lining up with TRBD1. CDR1 and CDR2 (germline): MNHNY, SVGAGI (reference sequence). The CDR3 spans 16 residues. Unmatched junction bases numbered 8, after V lost 5 bases and J lost 0 bases. The CDR3 is CASSRPGTVSTDTQYF. In DNA, the CDR3 is TGTGCCAGCAGTCGCCCTGGGACAGTTAGCACAGATACGCAGTATTTT.

The chain recombines TRBV5-6 with TRBJ2-1, with D hard to call. The CDR3 sequence is 11 residues long. Germline V gene sequence: CDR1 SGHDT, CDR2 YYEEEE. V was trimmed by 4 bases and J by 8 bases, leaving 7 bases between them. CDR3 sequence: CASSVEYEQFF. The DNA of the CDR3 is TGTGCCAGCAGCGTAGAGTATGAGCAGTTCTTC. Full variable domain (rest looked up from reference TRBV5-6 and TRBJ2-1): DAGVTQSPTHLIKTRGQQVTLRCSPKSGHDTVSWYQQALGQGPQFIFQYYEEEERQRGNFPDRFSGHQFPNYSSELNVNALLLGDSALYLCASSVEYEQFFGPGTRLTVL.

This chain links TRBV2 with TRBJ1-2, with 7 bases identical to TRBD1. The CDR3 loop spans 15 amino acids. The junction had 9 bases not matched to a gene; V was cut back by 1 base and J by 7 bases. Germline-derived CDR1 and CDR2 are SNHLY and FYNNEI. CDR3: CASSEGPDRAGGYTF. CDR3 DNA: TGTGCCAGCAGTGAAGGACCTGACAGGGCGGGTGGCTACACCTTC.

The chain joins TRBV3-1 (or the pseudogene TRBV3-2) to TRBJ2-1, with TRBD2 identical over 8 bases. The ends lost 2 bases at V and 3 bases at J; junction bases unmatched: 6. The CDR3 length is 16 residues. Per the germline V gene, CDR1 is LGHDT and CDR2 is YNNKEL (reference sequence). In nucleotides, the CDR3 is TGTGCCAGCAGCCAATCGGCACTAGCGGACTACAATGAGCAGTTCTTC. This codes for CASSQSALADYNEQFF.

This clone was found once. The J gene is TRBJ1-2, the V gene TRBV6-2 or TRBV6-3; the D is unclear. The CDR3 runs 14 residues. The V and J ends lost 6 bases and 2 bases respectively, with 13 bases between them. The germline V gene has CDR1 MNHEY and CDR2 SVGEGT. The CDR3 nucleotides are TGTGCCAGCAGCGAAGTCCGGGAAAACTATGGCTACACCTTC. It translates to CASSEVRENYGYTF.

V is TRBV4-1 and J is TRBJ1-5, with 7 bases fitting TRBD1. With 1 base clipped from V and 8 bases from J, the junction kept 8 bases outside the gene matches. This CDR3 is 15 amino acids long. CDR1 is MGHRA and CDR2 is YSYEKL in the germline V gene. Here the CDR3 DNA reads TGCGCCAGCAGCCAAGGAGACAGGGCAGGTGAGCCCCAGCATTTT. Protein: CASSQGDRAGEPQHF.

The chain employs TRBV28 and TRBJ2-7; 9 bases are a match to TRBD1. Germline V gene sequence: CDR1 MDHEN, CDR2 SYDVKM. V dropped 5 bases and J dropped 2; count of bases not matched to a gene: 10. The CDR3 runs 16 residues. This CDR3 reads CASSPLLDRGTYEQYF. For the CDR3, the DNA is TGTGCCAGCAGTCCCCTCCTGGACAGGGGAACCTACGAGCAGTACTTC.

The CDR3 region has the DNA TGTGCCAGCAGTTTATCTAGAGATACGCAGTATTTT. Its protein is CASSLSRDTQYF. The chain employs TRBV12-3 or TRBV12-4 and TRBJ2-3; D call uncertain. The CDR3 contains 12 residues. Deletions cut 2 bases from V and 5 bases from J, with 5 bases between.

This chain joins TRBV7-9 and TRBJ2-7; TRBD1 agrees at 7 bases. The CDR3 runs 16 residues. Losses at the gene ends were 1 base for V and 6 bases for J; bases not matched to a gene: 12. Germline V gene sequence: CDR1 SEHNR, CDR2 FQNEAQ (reference sequence). The CDR3 nucleotides are TGTGCCAGCAGCTTAGGAACTGGACAGGCTGCCTCCGAGCAGTACTTC. This translates into CASSLGTGQAASEQYF.

The rearrangement joins TRBV6-2 or TRBV6-3 to TRBJ2-3, with 11 bases that match TRBD2. V lost 5 bases to trimming and J lost 3 bases; unmatched junction nucleotides: 7. This CDR3 has 16 amino acids. Germline assignment: CDR1 MNHEY and CDR2 SVGEGT. The CDR3 protein is CASSRPTSGSTDTQYF. CDR3 nucleotide sequence: TGTGCCAGCAGTCGCCCTACTAGCGGGAGTACAGATACGCAGTATTTT.

The CDR3 DNA reads TGTGCCAGTAGTTTTGGACTAGCGGGGGCCCAAGAGACCCAGTACTTC. Residues: CASSFGLAGAQETQYF. The chain has TRBV19 and TRBJ2-5; 13 bases agree with TRBD2. The J segment lost 1 base and the V segment lost 5 bases, leaving 4 bases of the junction unmatched. Germline V gene sequence: CDR1 LNHDA, CDR2 SQIVND (reference sequence). The CDR3 is 16 amino acids.

The J gene is TRBJ2-3, the V gene TRBV24-1; TRBD1 matches at 8 bases. The J segment lost 1 base and the V segment lost 9 bases, leaving 8 bases of the junction unmatched. From germline, CDR1 is KGHDR and CDR2 SFDVKD. This CDR3 region has 15 residues. This chain's CDR3 is CATEDGQGGTDTQYF. CDR3 bases: TGTGCCACCGAAGACGGACAGGGCGGCACAGATACGCAGTATTTT.

This chain joins TRBV11-3 and TRBJ2-3; TRBD1 matches at 11 bases. V was clipped by 4 bases and J by 4 bases; unmatched bases: 4. The CDR3 totals 15 residues. Germline CDR1 and CDR2: SGHNT and YENEEA. The CDR3 bases are TGTGCCAGCAGCTCCGGGACAGGGGGTTCAGATACGCAGTATTTT. Protein sequence: CASSSGTGGSDTQYF.